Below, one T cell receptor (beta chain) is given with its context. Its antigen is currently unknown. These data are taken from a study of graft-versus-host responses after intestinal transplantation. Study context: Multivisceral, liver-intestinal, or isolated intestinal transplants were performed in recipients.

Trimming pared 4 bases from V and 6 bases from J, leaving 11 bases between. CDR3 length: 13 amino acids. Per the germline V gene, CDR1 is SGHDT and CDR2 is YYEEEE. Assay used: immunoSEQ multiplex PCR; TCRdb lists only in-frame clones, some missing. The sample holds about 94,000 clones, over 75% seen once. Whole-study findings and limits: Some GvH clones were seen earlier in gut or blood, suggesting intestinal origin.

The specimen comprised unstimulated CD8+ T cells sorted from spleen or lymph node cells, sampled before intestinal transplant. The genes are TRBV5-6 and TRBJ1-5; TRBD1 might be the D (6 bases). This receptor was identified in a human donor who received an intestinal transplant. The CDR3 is CASSLGGGQPQHF. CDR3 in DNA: TGTGCCAGCAGCCTAGGGGGGGGTCAGCCCCAGCATTTT.